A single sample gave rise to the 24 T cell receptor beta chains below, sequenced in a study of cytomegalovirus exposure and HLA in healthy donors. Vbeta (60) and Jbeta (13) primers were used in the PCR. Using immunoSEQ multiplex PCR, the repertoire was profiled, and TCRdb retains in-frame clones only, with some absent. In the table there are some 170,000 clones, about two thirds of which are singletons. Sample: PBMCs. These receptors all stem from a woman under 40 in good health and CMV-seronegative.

The CDR3 DNA is TGCGCCAGCAGCTTGGTCTCGGTGAACTACGAGCAGTACTTC. Translation: CASSLVSVNYEQYF. The rearrangement joins TRBV5-1 to TRBJ2-7, with D unclear. The V gene lost 0 bases and the J gene lost 3 bases, with 10 bases spanning the gap. The CDR3 runs 14 residues. CDR1 is SGHRS, CDR2 YFSETQ, per germline.

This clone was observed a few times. CDR3 coding DNA: TGTGCCAGTAGTATAGACCAACGGAGGGGTAGCGCGGGACAAGAGACCCAGTACTTC. This gives the protein CASSIDQRRGSAGQETQYF. J is TRBJ2-5 and V is TRBV19; D is possibly TRBD2 (6 bases). V lost 0 bases and J lost 2, with 22 bases in between. CDR3 size: 19 residues. CDR1 LNHDA and CDR2 SQIVND come from the germline V gene (reference sequence).

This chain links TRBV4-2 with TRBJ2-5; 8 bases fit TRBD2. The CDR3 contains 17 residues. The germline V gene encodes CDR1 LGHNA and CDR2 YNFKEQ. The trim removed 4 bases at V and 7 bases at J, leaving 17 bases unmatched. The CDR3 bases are TGTGCCAGCAGCCGACTCCCGGGGGGGGGAGAGGAGGGGACCCAGTACTTC. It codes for CASSRLPGGGEEGTQYF.

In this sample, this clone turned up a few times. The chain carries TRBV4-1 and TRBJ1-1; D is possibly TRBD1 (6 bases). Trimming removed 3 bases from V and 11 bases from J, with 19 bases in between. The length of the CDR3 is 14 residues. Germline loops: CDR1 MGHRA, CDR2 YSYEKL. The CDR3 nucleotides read TGCGCCAGCAGCCAGGGGGGGCGGGCCGCAGTGGCTTTCTTT. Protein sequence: CASSQGGRAAVAFF.

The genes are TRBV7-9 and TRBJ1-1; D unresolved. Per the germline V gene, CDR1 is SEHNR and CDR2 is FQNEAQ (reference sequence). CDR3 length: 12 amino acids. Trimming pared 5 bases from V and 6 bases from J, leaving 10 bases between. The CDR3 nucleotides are TGTGCCAGCAGCCCCCGGTCGTCTGAAGCTTTCTTT. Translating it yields CASSPRSSEAFF.

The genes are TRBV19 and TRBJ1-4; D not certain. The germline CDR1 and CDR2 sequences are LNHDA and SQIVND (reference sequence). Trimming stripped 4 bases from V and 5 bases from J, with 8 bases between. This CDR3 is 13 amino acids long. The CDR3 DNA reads TGTGCCAGTAGTAACAGCAACAATGAAAAACTGTTTTTT. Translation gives CASSNSNNEKLFF.

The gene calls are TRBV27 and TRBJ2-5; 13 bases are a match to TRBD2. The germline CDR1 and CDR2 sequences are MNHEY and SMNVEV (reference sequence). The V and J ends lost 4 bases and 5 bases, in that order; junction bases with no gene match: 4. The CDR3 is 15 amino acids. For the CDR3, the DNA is TGTGCCAGCAGTTGGGGACTAGCGGGGACCGAGACCCAGTACTTC. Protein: CASSWGLAGTETQYF.

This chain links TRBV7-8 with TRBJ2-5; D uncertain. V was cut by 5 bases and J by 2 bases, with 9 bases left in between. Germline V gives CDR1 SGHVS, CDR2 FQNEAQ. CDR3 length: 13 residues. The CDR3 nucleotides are TGTGCCAGCAGCATACAGCTACAAGAGACCCAGTACTTC. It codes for CASSIQLQETQYF.

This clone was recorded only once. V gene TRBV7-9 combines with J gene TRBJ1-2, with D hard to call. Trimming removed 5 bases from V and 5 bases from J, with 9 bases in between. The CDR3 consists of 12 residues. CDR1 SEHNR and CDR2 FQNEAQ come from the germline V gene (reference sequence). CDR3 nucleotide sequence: TGTGCCAGCAGCGCCGGGTTTTATGGCTACACCTTC. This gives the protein CASSAGFYGYTF.

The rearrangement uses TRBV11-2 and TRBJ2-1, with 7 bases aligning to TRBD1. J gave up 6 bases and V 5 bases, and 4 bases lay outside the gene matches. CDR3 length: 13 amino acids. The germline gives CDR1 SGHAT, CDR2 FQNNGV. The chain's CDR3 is CASSRDRGNEQFF. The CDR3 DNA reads TGTGCCAGCAGCAGGGACAGAGGCAATGAGCAGTTCTTC.

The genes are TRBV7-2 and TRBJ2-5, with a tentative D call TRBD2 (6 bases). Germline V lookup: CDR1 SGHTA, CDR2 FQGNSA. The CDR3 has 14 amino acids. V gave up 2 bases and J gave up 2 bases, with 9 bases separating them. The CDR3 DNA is TGTGCCAGCAGCTTACTGGGGGGTCAAGAGACCCAGTACTTC. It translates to CASSLLGGQETQYF.

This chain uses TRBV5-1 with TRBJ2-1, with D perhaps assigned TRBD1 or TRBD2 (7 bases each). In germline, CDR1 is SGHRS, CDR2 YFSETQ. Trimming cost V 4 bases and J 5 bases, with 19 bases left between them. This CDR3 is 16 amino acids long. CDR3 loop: CASSVGQRDGNNEQFF. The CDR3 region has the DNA TGCGCCAGCAGCGTGGGACAGCGGGACGGAAACAATGAGCAGTTCTTC.

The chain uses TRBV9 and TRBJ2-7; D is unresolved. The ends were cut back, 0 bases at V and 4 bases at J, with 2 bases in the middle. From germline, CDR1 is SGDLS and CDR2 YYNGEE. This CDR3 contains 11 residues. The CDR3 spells CASSVAYEQYF. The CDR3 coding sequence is TGTGCCAGCAGCGTAGCTTACGAGCAGTACTTC.

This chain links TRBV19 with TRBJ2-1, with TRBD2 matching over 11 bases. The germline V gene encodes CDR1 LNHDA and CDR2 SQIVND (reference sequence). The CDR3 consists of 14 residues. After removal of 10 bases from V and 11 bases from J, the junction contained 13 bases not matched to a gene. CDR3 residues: CATGPSSGGPKQFF. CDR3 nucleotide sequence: TGTGCCACCGGACCGTCTAGCGGGGGGCCCAAGCAGTTCTTC.

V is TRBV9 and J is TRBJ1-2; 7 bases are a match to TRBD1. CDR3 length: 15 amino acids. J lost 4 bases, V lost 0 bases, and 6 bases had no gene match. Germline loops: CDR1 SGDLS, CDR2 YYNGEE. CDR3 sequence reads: CASSVADRLTYGYTF. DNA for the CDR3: TGTGCCAGCAGCGTAGCGGACAGGCTCACCTATGGCTACACCTTC.

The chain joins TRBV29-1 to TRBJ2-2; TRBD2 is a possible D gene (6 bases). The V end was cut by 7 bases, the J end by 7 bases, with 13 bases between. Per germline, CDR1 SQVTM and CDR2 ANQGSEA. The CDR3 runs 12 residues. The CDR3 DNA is TGCAGCGGGCGGGGATTGGGCGGGGAGCTGTTTTTT. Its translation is CSGRGLGGELFF.

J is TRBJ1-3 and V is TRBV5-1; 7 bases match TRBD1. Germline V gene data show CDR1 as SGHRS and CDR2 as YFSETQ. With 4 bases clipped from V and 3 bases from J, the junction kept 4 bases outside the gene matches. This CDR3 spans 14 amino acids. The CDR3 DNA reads TGCGCCAGCAGCCCGGGGACAGTTGGAAACACCATATATTTT. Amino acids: CASSPGTVGNTIYF.

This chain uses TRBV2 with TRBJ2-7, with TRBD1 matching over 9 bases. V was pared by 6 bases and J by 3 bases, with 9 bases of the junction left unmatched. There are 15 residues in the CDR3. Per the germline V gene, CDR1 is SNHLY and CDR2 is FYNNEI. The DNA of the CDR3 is TGTGCCAGCAGGTACCGGGACAGGGATGTCTACGAGCAGTACTTC. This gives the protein CASRYRDRDVYEQYF. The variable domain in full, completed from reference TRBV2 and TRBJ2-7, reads EPEVTQTPSHQVTQMGQEVILRCVPISNHLYFYWYRQILGQKVEFLVSFYNNEISEKSEIFDDQFSVERPDGSNFTLKIRSTKLEDSAMYFCASRYRDRDVYEQYFGPGTRLTVT.

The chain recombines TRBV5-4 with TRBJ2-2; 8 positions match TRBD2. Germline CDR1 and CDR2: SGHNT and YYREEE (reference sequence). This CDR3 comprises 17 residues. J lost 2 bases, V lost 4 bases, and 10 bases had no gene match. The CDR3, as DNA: TGTGCCAGCAGCCCCCCCGGGAGGGCCCTCAACACCGGGGAGCTGTTTTTT. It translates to CASSPPGRALNTGELFF.

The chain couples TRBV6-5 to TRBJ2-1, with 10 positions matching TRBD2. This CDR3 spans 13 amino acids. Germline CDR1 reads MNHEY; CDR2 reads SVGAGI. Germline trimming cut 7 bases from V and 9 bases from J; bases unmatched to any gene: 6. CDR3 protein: CASMLAGELEQFF. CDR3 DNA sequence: TGTGCCAGCATGCTAGCGGGAGAGCTTGAGCAGTTCTTC.

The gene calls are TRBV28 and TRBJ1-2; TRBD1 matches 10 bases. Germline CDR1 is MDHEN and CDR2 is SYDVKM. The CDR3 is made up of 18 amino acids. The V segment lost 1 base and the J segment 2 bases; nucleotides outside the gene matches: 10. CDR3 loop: CASSLYGTGALSNYGYTF. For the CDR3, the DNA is TGTGCCAGCAGTTTATACGGGACAGGGGCGTTGTCCAACTATGGCTACACCTTC.

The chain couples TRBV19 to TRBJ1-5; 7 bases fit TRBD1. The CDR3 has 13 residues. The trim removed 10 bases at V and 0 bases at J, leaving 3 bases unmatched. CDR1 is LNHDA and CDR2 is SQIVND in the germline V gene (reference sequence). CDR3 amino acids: CATRTGSNQPQHF. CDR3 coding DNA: TGTGCCACCCGGACAGGTAGCAATCAGCCCCAGCATTTT.

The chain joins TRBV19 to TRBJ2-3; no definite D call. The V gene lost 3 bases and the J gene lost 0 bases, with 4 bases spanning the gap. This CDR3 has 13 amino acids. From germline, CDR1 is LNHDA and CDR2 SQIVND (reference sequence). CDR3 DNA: TGTGCCAGTAGTATGAGCAGCACAGATACGCAGTATTTT. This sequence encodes CASSMSSTDTQYF.

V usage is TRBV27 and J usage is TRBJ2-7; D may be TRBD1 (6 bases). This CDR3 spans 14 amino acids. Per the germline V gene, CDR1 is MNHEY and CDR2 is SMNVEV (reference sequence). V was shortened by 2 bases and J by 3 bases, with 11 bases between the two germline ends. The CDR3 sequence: CASSLAGELYEQYF. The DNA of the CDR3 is TGTGCCAGCAGTTTAGCAGGGGAACTCTACGAGCAGTACTTC.